These T cell receptor beta chains were read from a single sample in a study of T cell responses to AZD1222 COVID-19 vaccine. Sequenced by immunoSEQ multiplex PCR; TCRdb stores in-frame clones only, minus some. The sample records 130,000 or so clones, 93% being singletons. Sample: peripheral blood, taken on day 0 of MenACWY control vaccination. The receptors derive from an adult in good health. Each CDR3 is given with its conserved first and last residue. D genes are given only for firm matches. Where a row states a size, it is once, few, many or the class of an expanded clone; other rows omit it.

CDR3	DNA	V	size	J	D
CAWSVRLQNGYTF	TGTGCCTGGAGTGTACGGCTACAGAATGGCTACACCTTC	TRBV30	-	TRBJ1-2	-
CSAIDRGRETQYF	TGCAGTGCTATTGACAGGGGGCGAGAGACCCAGTACTTC	TRBV20-1	-	TRBJ2-5	TRBD1
CASSLRESTDTQYF	TGTGCCAGCAGCTTAAGGGAATCGACAGATACGCAGTATTTT	TRBV7-9	few	TRBJ2-3	-
CASSEAAGLFEQFF	TGTGCCAGCAGTGAAGCGGCGGGACTATTTGAGCAGTTCTTC	TRBV6-1	-	TRBJ2-1	TRBD2
CAYPSAGVTDTQYF	TGTGCCTACCCTTCGGCAGGGGTCACAGATACGCAGTATTTT	TRBV19	-	TRBJ2-3	-
CASSLAGRVSYNEQFF	TGTGCCAGCAGCTTGGCAGGACGGGTCTCCTACAATGAGCAGTTCTTC	TRBV5-4	-	TRBJ2-1	-
CASRSSGGGYEQYF	TGTGCCAGCAGATCAAGCGGGGGAGGATACGAGCAGTACTTC	TRBV7-9	-	TRBJ2-7	TRBD2
CASSLEGGHLNEQFF	TGTGCCAGCAGCTTGGAGGGGGGGCACCTCAATGAGCAGTTCTTC	TRBV5-6	-	TRBJ2-1	-
CASSPLGTSGIDEQFF	TGTGCCAGCTCACCACTTGGGACTAGCGGGATCGATGAGCAGTTCTTC	TRBV18	-	TRBJ2-1	TRBD2
CASSEPRQGNTEAFF	TGTGCCAGCAGTGAACCCAGACAGGGGAACACTGAAGCTTTCTTT	TRBV25-1	-	TRBJ1-1	TRBD1
CASSEIQGYGTEAFF	TGTGCCAGCAGCGAAATACAGGGGTATGGCACTGAAGCTTTCTTT	TRBV11-2	-	TRBJ1-1	TRBD1
CASNLGGGRGHSPLHF	TGTGCCAGCAACCTCGGAGGGGGCAGGGGGCATTCACCCCTCCACTTT	TRBV11-2	-	TRBJ1-6	TRBD1
CASKFTGDTEAFF	TGTGCCAGCAAATTCACAGGGGACACTGAAGCTTTCTTT	TRBV28	-	TRBJ1-1	TRBD1
CASSKQHSGNTIYF	TGTGCCAGCAGCAAACAACATTCTGGAAACACCATATATTTT	TRBV21-1	-	TRBJ1-3	-
CASSRDRGNQPQHF	TGTGCCAGCAGCCGGGACAGGGGCAATCAGCCCCAGCATTTT	TRBV5-5	-	TRBJ1-5	TRBD1
CASSFGPLDTQYF	TGTGCCAGCAGCTTCGGGCCATTGGATACGCAGTATTTT	TRBV7-2	-	TRBJ2-3	-
CASSLVGKPPYEQYF	TGCGCCAGCAGCTTGGTGGGCAAGCCCCCCTACGAGCAGTACTTC	TRBV5-1	-	TRBJ2-7	-
CASSLGQATGDGYTF	TGTGCCAGCAGCCTGGGACAGGCAACGGGCGATGGCTACACCTTC	TRBV6-5	once	TRBJ1-2	TRBD1
CASSLGGPDKYEQYF	TGTGCCAGCAGCCTAGGGGGCCCCGATAAGTACGAGCAGTACTTC	TRBV5-4	-	TRBJ2-7	TRBD1
CASGPGQANTGELFF	TGCGCCAGCGGTCCGGGACAGGCGAACACCGGGGAGCTGTTTTTT	TRBV5-1	-	TRBJ2-2	TRBD1
CASRLTATGAGYTF	TGTGCCAGCAGATTAACGGCGACAGGGGCGGGCTACACCTTC	TRBV5-6	-	TRBJ1-2	TRBD1